This T cell receptor beta chain was identified in a study of cytomegalovirus exposure and HLA in healthy donors (dated 2017 in TCRdb). Notes on the research overall: An earlier analysis of approximately 640 of the donors reported about 290 Gb of sequence data and 117 million unique TCR beta sequences from approximately 180 million T cells. An early release covering 500 to 750 HLA-typed donors comprised roughly 300 gigabases of sequencing data and approximately 85 million unique TCR sequences. Of the 398 genotyped donors, 81% were placed in the genetic ancestry cluster associated with self-reported Caucasian donors. The study aimed to test whether cataloging public T cell receptors could reveal signatures of past pathogen exposure. Using immunosequencing, the study profiled T cell repertoires from 666 subjects and related those repertoires to cytomegalovirus serostatus. A separate validation cohort of roughly 120 different subjects was used in addition to the roughly 620-subject first cohort. To predict cytomegalovirus infection status, the study combined high-throughput TCR immunosequencing, statistical association of individual TCRs with disease status, and machine learning. A later analysis re-examined previously published TCR beta repertoires from about 700 donors and added high-resolution HLA genotyping to investigate patterns of TCR occurrence. Rather than using new phenotypic data, the later analysis identified candidate immune exposures from TCR beta sequences and from how often those sequences occurred across donors. In an earlier analysis of roughly 600 of the donors, high-throughput TCR beta sequencing was used to judge whether each TCR beta V gene segment behaved as functional or pseudogenic. Donor age, sex, ethnicity and CMV serostatus were collected together with the repertoire data. A later genetic analysis took genome-wide SNP genotypes for about three fifths of the roughly 700 donors and used that subset as a discovery cohort. All discovery cohort repertoires had been generated on a single sequencing platform. HLA typing covered class I and class II loci at four-digit resolution. The number of typed donors differed by locus: about 629-630 for A, B, C, DRB1 and DQB1; about 520 for DQA1; approximately 600 for DPA1; and some 450 for DPB1. Because of strong linkage in the cohort, four to six DR-DQ haplotypes were treated as single units for association and clustering. Among approximately 370 genotyped donors of the cohort, an average of approximately 220,000 unique TCR beta nucleotide sequences was sequenced per donor, of which 15% to 20% were non-productive.

About this clone itself: The target of this receptor is not known. No clone much larger than this one lies a single base away; base qualities are absent.

Library preparation was by the immunoSEQ multiplex PCR assay. The multiplex PCR relied on a mix of 60 forward primers for TCR Vbeta segments and 13 reverse primers for TCR Jbeta segments. The CDR3 region of rearranged TCR beta genes was amplified from genomic DNA by a multiplex PCR assay. The Illumina HiSeq System was used to sequence the amplified TCR beta libraries as 87-base-pair reads. Regarding the original processing steps: A later analysis tallied 75 million to 95 million unique TCR beta chains across the approximately 670 repertoires, and about 10 million of those chains were shared by two or more donors. Raw reads were error-corrected and collapsed into unique sequences by a nearest-neighbor algorithm in which closely related sequences were merged to remove PCR and sequencing errors. CDR3 sequences were aligned to IMGT reference sequences to assign V, D and J gene segments. Each retained sequence needed at least a six-nucleotide match to both a V gene segment and a J gene segment. A rearrangement counted as productive if the CDR3 had no stop codons and remained in frame with V and J, and every other rearrangement counted as non-productive. Following IMGT convention, CDR3 was defined as the stretch from the second conserved V-encoded cysteine up to the conserved J-encoded phenylalanine. The earlier analysis of roughly 590 of the donors excluded sequences that lacked an unambiguous match to a single V gene segment. An earlier analysis of 550 to 650 of the donors classified V segments as functional when productive rearrangements were above 56.7% and as segregating when the standard deviation between donors was above 5%. To diagnose cytomegalovirus status from the catalog of TCR beta chain sequences, a statistical classification framework was built. In a later analysis, V and J genes were assigned by comparing TCR nucleotide sequences against IMGT/GENE-DB human TR gene sequences. In a later analysis, CDR3 sequences and most-parsimonious VDJ recombination scenarios were assigned using the TCRdist pipeline. A later analysis defined each TCR beta chain by its CDR3 amino acid sequence plus V-gene family, and excluded reads lacking a unique V-gene family. A later analysis removed several hundred highly shared, low-generation-probability nucleotide sequences to deal with suspected cross-contamination and a sequencing artifact. In a later analysis, a clonal expansion index was calculated for each public chain from normalized within-repertoire ranks of inferred template counts. Generation probabilities in a later analysis came from a VDJ recombination model fitted to out-of-frame rearrangements, and those results were checked against IGoR. In a later analysis, TCR-TCR, TCR-HLA and TCR-CMV co-occurrence was scored with hypergeometric tests, and a repertoire-size bias correction was applied to TCR pairs. In a later analysis, false discovery rates were estimated by permuting HLA or CMV assignments 20 times. In a later analysis, co-occurring TCRs were grouped with DBSCAN, and TCRdist sequence similarity was added when clustering was performed within HLA-allele-positive subsets. Co-occurrence clustering excluded repertoires with fewer than 30,000 or more than 120,000 public chains, plus five with anomalous nucleotide sharing. TCRdb limited this immuneACCESS table to in-frame rearrangements with V and J called. A share of clones is missing; checked studies link under half to unresolved V genes, and the rest is unexplained. D and trimming come from the DNA, and the V and J calls and clone size come from that table. This sample lists about 210,000 clones; around 86% were detected once. The top ten constitute 10% of the sample.

What the research found in general, with its limitations: Compared with the roughly 700-donor mean, donors in an Asian-associated ancestry cluster had fewer N-insertions in productive TCRs, according to a later genetic analysis. Sequencing depth was assumed to be roughly uniform across donors in the presence/absence analyses, though that assumption may not hold. When HLA alleles, especially DR and DQ, strongly co-occurred, TCR associations were difficult to assign to individual alleles. The sequencing pipeline was judged likely to have produced a cluster of highly shared sequence variants as a technical artifact. A further reported finding was that TCR beta sequences accurately predicted the HLA-A and HLA-B alleles for most subjects in the first cohort. Some IMGT-functional V segments, including TRBV6-2 and TRBV6-3, could not be distinguished by the 87-base-pair reads and were therefore excluded. The authors suggested that the approach could potentially be extended to other disease states and immunological phenotypes. Because counts were too low, some 17 rarely observed V segments, including chromosome 9 orphons, were excluded from the earlier analysis of 500 to 700 of the donors. The classifier was reported to diagnose cytomegalovirus status with high specificity and sensitivity in both the original and validation cohorts. In a later analysis, the rate of TCR association differed among HLA loci, with DRB1 alleles having the most associated TCRs and HLA-C alleles having the fewest. In this cohort, only TCR beta chains were sequenced, and detectable features were limited by the absence of alpha or paired-chain data. A later analysis found that most CMV-associated TCR beta chains appeared HLA-restricted, with HLA associations seemingly driven largely by CMV exposure. Specific HLA alleles were associated with roughly 16,000 TCR beta sequences at a false discovery rate of 0.05 in a later analysis. CMV serostatus was the only immune exposure information available for the cohort. HLA typing was unavailable for some donors at each locus, so association tests used only the typed subset. An association between a missense DCLRE1C variant and V-gene and J-gene trimming of TCR beta chains was found in a later genetic analysis and replicated in an independent cohort. A few of the identified cytomegalovirus-associated TCR beta chains were confirmed in vitro to be specific for cytomegalovirus antigens. In a later analysis, several top co-occurrence clusters were reported to appear linked to parvovirus B19, influenza, CMV and Epstein-Barr virus. While some public TCRs were present in many individuals, most TCR sequences turned up only very rarely across donors. Correlated functional status among segregating V segments might be attributable to linkage disequilibrium, but an unknown experimental factor could not be ruled out. An earlier analysis of around 500 of the donors showed that most TCR beta V segments appeared in productive rearrangements either about 87% or about 30% of the time, which broadly matched IMGT annotations. The study listed 170 or so TCR beta chains as associated with cytomegalovirus. In a later analysis, HLA-associated TCR beta chains were found to be more clonally expanded and to have lower generation probabilities than equally common non-associated chains.

Cut back by 0 bases and 2 bases, the V and J ends lie 8 bases apart. The CDR3 starts with the cysteine, ends with the phenylalanine, and has 13 residues. Here the CDR3 DNA is all that survives: 39 bases in frame from base 1. CDR1 GTSNPN and CDR2 SVGIG were looked up in the germline V gene (reference sequence). The cohort was made up of 666 healthy bone marrow donors. Cohort members were all nominally healthy when sampled, although unrecorded immune exposures were likely present. The donor was CMV seropositive and was included in the group of 250 to 350 seropositive cohort members. A peripheral blood sample was provided by each donor, and peripheral blood mononuclear cells were used for TCR beta sequencing. The Qiagen DNeasy Blood Extraction Kit was used to extract genomic DNA from the blood cell samples.

The sequence joins TRBV30 to TRBJ2-7; too little of a D gene remains to name it. The clonotype was recovered from a woman aged 50 to 60 in good health and CMV-seropositive. The sequencing sample was made of PBMCs. The CDR3 has the sequence CAWSVTLAYEQYF. The DNA reads TGTGCCTGGAGTGTAACTTTAGCCTACGAGCAGTACTTC.